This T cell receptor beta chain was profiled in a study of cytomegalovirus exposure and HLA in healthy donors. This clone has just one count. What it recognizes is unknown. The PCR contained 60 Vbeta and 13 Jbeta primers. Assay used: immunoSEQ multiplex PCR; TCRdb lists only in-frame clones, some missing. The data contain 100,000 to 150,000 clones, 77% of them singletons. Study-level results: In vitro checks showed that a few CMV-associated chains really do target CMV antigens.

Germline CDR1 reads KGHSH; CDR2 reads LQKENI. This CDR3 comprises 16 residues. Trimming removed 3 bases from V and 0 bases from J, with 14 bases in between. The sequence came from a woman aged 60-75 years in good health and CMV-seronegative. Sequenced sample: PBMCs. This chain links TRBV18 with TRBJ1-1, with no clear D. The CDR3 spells CASSPWRKTLNTEAFF. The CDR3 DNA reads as TGTGCCAGCTCACCTTGGAGAAAGACTCTGAACACTGAAGCTTTCTTT.